This passage covers 9 T cell receptor beta chains from one sample sequenced in a study of vaccination and CD4 T cells after COVID-19. The Oncomine TCR Beta short-read assay was what sequenced the DNA obtained from cultured CD4+ T cells. MiXCR was run by TCRdb on the PCR reads, yielding one entry per CDR3 protein. The sample has about 15,000 distinct CDR3 sequences, roughly two fifths seen once. Their recognized antigens are unknown. Treatment here: roughly ten-day PBMC culture with coronavirus spike peptide pools or control peptides (ViraFEST assay). The specimen was cultured CD4+ T cells from blood. The source is a human donor with COVID-19.

This chain connects TRBV7-9 to TRBJ2-5; D is possibly TRBD1 or TRBD2 (6 bases each). CDR3 length: 14 residues. Germline assignment: CDR1 SEHNR and CDR2 FQNEAQ (reference sequence). V was clipped by 0 bases and J by 4 bases, with 9 bases between them. The CDR3 loop is CASSLAGGTETQYF. In DNA, the CDR3 is TGTGCCAGCAGCTTAGCGGGGGGCACAGAGACCCAGTACTTC. Full variable domain (outside the CDR3, taken from reference TRBV7-9 and TRBJ2-5): DTGVSQNPRHKITKRGQNVTFRCDPISEHNRLYWYRQTLGQGPEFLTYFQNEAQLEKSRLLSDRFSAERPKGSFSTLEIQRTEQGDSAMYLCASSLAGGTETQYFGPGTRLLVL.

The rearrangement joins TRBV6-1 to TRBJ1-3; D unresolved. The CDR3 runs 15 residues. The V gene lost 4 bases and the J gene lost 0 bases, with 10 bases spanning the gap. The germline V gene has CDR1 MNHNS and CDR2 SASEGT. The CDR3 reads CASSVDHLSGNTIYF. CDR3 sequence (DNA): TGTGCCAGCAGTGTGGACCATCTCTCTGGAAACACCATATATTTT.

V gene TRBV2 combines with J gene TRBJ2-7; 9 bases match TRBD1. This CDR3 is built from 15 residues. CDR1 is SNHLY, CDR2 FYNNEI, per germline. With 6 bases clipped from V and 3 bases from J, the junction kept 9 bases outside the gene matches. In nucleotides, the CDR3 is TGTGCCAGCAGATTAGACAGGGGGGGTTTCTACGAGCAGTACTTC. This translates into CASRLDRGGFYEQYF.

The rearrangement joins TRBV27 to TRBJ2-5; TRBD2 matches 7 bases. In germline, CDR1 is MNHEY, CDR2 SMNVEV (reference sequence). The CDR3 totals 14 residues. Trimming removed 0 bases from V and 3 bases from J; junction bases left unmatched: 1. CDR3 nucleotides: TGTGCCAGCAGTTTATCAAGCGGGGAAGAGACCCAGTACTTC. Translation gives CASSLSSGEETQYF.

The chain employs TRBV19 and TRBJ2-7; 8 positions match TRBD1. The germline gives CDR1 LNHDA, CDR2 SQIVND (reference sequence). The V segment lost 3 bases and the J segment 3 bases; nucleotides outside the gene matches: 7. This CDR3 has 15 residues. CDR3 residues: CASSMHGQGLYEQYF. In nucleotides, the CDR3 is TGTGCCAGTAGTATGCACGGACAGGGTCTCTACGAGCAGTACTTC. Full variable domain (rest looked up from reference TRBV19 and TRBJ2-7): DGGITQSPKYLFRKEGQNVTLSCEQNLNHDAMYWYRQDPGQGLRLIYYSQIVNDFQKGDIAEGYSVSREKKESFPLTVTSAQKNPTAFYLCASSMHGQGLYEQYFGPGTRLTVT.

This clonotype was counted only a few times. Here the CDR3 DNA reads TGCGCCAGTGGACAGGGTTCTTTGGATACGCAGTATTTT. Translated, it gives CASGQGSLDTQYF. The rearrangement uses TRBV10-1 and TRBJ2-3; 8 bases map to TRBD1. Per germline, CDR1 WNHNN and CDR2 SYGVQD (reference sequence). The CDR3 loop spans 13 amino acids. Trimming at V came to 9 bases and at J to 6 bases, leaving 8 bases not matched to a gene.

This chain uses TRBV5-1 with TRBJ1-5, with 7 bases matching TRBD1. CDR1 is SGHRS and CDR2 is YFSETQ in the germline V gene. V lost 4 bases and J lost 7; bases outside the gene matches: 8. CDR3 length: 14 amino acids. The CDR3 here is CASSLKGAGQPQHF. CDR3 DNA sequence: TGCGCCAGCAGCCTTAAGGGGGCTGGGCAGCCCCAGCATTTT.

This clonotype was picked up a small number of times. The V call is TRBV6-2 or TRBV6-3, the J call TRBJ1-2; TRBD1 might be the D (5 bases). The V end was cut by 0 bases, the J end by 8 bases, with 13 bases between. The CDR3 has 14 amino acids. Germline V gene lookup returns CDR1 MNHEY and CDR2 SVGEGT. CDR3: CASSYSARAEGYTF. In DNA form, the CDR3 reads TGTGCCAGCAGTTACTCGGCCAGGGCGGAAGGCTACACCTTC.

The chain couples TRBV7-2 to TRBJ1-5; the D gene is possibly TRBD1 (6 bases). Between the trimmed V and J ends, which lost 6 bases and 7 bases, there was a span of 16 bases. CDR3 length equals 14 residues. Germline CDR1 reads SGHTA; CDR2 reads FQGNSA. The CDR3 here is CASSLGGGGQPQHF. The CDR3 coding sequence is TGTGCCAGCAGTTTGGGGGGCGGGGGGCAGCCCCAGCATTTT.